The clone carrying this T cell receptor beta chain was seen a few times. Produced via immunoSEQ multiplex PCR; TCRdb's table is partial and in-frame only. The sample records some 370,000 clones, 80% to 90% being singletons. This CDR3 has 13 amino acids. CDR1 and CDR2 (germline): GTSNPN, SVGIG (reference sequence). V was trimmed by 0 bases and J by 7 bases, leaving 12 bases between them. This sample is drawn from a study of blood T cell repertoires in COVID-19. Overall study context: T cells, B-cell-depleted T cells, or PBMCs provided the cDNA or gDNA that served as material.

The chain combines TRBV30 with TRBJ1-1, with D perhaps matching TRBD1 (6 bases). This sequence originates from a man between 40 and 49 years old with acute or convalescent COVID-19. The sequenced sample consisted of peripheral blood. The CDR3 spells CAWSVRDTFEAFF. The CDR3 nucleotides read TGTGCCTGGAGTGTTCGGGACACGTTTGAAGCTTTCTTT.